Sequencing of this T cell receptor (beta chain) was carried out in a study of type 1 regulatory T cells. Study-wide background: This in vitro CD4 product, T-allo10, is enriched for Tr1 cells and alloantigen-specific.

There are 16 residues in the CDR3. V shed 5 bases and J 1 base; nucleotides not matched to a gene: 5. This clonotype was observed a few times. Using its own MiXCR run on the reads, TCRdb lists one record per CDR3 protein. Of 80,000 to 100,000 distinct CDR3 sequences in the sample, roughly 31% are singletons; the top ten hold 2.2%. The sequencing input was CD4+ T cells, either the whole sample or a sorted fraction (not recorded which). The chain combines TRBV12-3 or TRBV12-4 with TRBJ2-4, with TRBD1 identical over 10 bases. This TCR was sampled from a human donor in good health. CDR3 protein: CASSAGTGVAKNIQYF. The CDR3 bases are TGTGCCAGCAGTGCCGGGACAGGGGTTGCCAAAAACATTCAGTACTTC.